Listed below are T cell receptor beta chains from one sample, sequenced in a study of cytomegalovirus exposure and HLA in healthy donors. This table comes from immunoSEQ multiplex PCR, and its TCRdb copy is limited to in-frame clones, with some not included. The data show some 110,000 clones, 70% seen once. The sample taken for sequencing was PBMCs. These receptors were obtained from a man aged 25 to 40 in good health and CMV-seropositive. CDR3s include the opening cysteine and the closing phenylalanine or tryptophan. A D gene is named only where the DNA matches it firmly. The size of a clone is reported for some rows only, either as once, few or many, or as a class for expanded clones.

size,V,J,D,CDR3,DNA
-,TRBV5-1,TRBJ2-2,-,CASSLVRQGTGELFF,TGCGCCAGCAGCTTGGTCCGGCAGGGGACCGGGGAGCTGTTTTTT
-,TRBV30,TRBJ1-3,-,CAWSPDSSGNTIYF,TGTGCCTGGAGTCCGGACAGTTCTGGAAACACCATATATTTT
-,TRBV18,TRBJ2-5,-,CASSPARLEKIEETQYF,TGTGCCAGCTCACCAGCCCGACTAGAAAAGATCGAAGAGACCCAGTACTTC
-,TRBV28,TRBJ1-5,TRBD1,CASSIMGTGEDF,TGTGCCAGCAGTATTATGGGGACAGGGGAGGATTTT
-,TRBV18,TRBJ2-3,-,CASLPAGGITDTQYF,TGTGCCAGCCTTCCGGCTGGCGGAATCACAGATACGCAGTATTTT
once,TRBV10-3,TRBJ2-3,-,CAISSTDTQYF,TGTGCCATCTCTAGCACAGATACGCAGTATTTT
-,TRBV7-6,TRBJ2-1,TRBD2,CASSSPYRAGGNEQFF,TGTGCCAGCAGCTCCCCTTACCGGGCGGGAGGGAATGAGCAGTTCTTC
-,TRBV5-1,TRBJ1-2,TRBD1,CASSWAGTGSDYGYTF,TGCGCCAGCAGCTGGGCCGGGACAGGGAGCGACTATGGCTACACCTTC
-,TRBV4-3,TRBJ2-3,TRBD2,CASSPGRLAGGDTQYF,TGCGCCAGCAGCCCCGGCCGGCTAGCGGGAGGAGATACGCAGTATTTT
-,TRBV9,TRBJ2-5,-,CASSVGLQETQYF,TGTGCCAGCAGCGTAGGGCTGCAAGAGACCCAGTACTTC
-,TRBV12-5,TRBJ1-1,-,CASGLAPGLPWTEAFF,TGTGCTAGTGGTTTGGCACCGGGACTACCTTGGACTGAAGCTTTCTTT
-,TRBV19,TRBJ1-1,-,CASSMGPGQNTEAFF,TGTGCCAGTAGTATGGGACCGGGACAGAACACTGAAGCTTTCTTT
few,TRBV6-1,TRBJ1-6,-,CASSEPPFGLSPLHF,TGTGCCAGCAGTGAACCTCCCTTCGGACTTTCACCCCTCCACTTT
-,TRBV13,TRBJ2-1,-,CASSLWTFWDTHYNEQFF,TGTGCCAGCAGCTTATGGACCTTTTGGGACACTCACTACAATGAGCAGTTCTTC
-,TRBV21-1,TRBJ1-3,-,CASSTWTGASGNTIYF,TGTGCCAGCAGCACCTGGACAGGAGCCTCTGGAAACACCATATATTTT
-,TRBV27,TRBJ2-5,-,CASSLFPGEETQYF,TGTGCCAGCAGTTTATTCCCCGGGGAAGAGACCCAGTACTTC
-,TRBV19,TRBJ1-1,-,CASTRRGTEAFF,TGTGCCAGTACACGGAGGGGCACTGAAGCTTTCTTT
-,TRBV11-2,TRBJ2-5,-,CASSLEPFASSQETQYF,TGTGCCAGCAGCTTAGAGCCCTTCGCTAGCTCACAAGAGACCCAGTACTTC
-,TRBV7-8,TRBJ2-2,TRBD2,CASSLDGRRTGELFF,TGTGCCAGCAGCTTAGACGGGAGGCGCACCGGGGAGCTGTTTTTT
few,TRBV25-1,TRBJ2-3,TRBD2,CASSAGAAGVVDTQYF,TGTGCCAGCAGTGCCGGGGCGGCGGGAGTGGTAGATACGCAGTATTTT
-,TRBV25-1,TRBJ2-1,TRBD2,CASSRGLANEQFF,TGTGCCAGCAGTAGGGGACTAGCAAATGAGCAGTTCTTC
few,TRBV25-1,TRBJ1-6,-,CASTGLVGSPLHF,TGTGCCAGCACAGGGTTAGTGGGTTCACCCCTCCACTTT
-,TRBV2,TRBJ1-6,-,CASSVGLNSPLHF,TGTGCCAGCAGTGTCGGGTTGAATTCACCCCTCCACTTT
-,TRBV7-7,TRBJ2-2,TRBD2,CASSLATSGGTGELFF,TGTGCTAGCAGCTTAGCAACCAGCGGGGGAACCGGGGAGCTGTTTTTT
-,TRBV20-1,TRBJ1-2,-,CSAVQPYGYTF,TGCAGTGCCGTACAGCCCTATGGCTACACCTTC
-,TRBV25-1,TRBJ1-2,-,CASSEIGGDYGYTF,TGTGCCAGCAGTGAGATCGGCGGAGACTATGGCTACACCTTC
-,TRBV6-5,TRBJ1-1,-,CASSYSRGNTEAFF,TGTGCCAGCAGTTACTCTCGGGGGAACACTGAAGCTTTCTTT
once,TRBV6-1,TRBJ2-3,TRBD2,CASSARRAGGTDTQYF,TGTGCCAGCAGTGCCCGCCGCGCGGGGGGCACAGATACGCAGTATTTT
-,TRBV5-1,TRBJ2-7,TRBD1,CASSLATGGYEQYF,TGCGCCAGCAGCCTCGCGACAGGGGGCTACGAGCAGTACTTC
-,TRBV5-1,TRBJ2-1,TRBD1,CASSLAGTGRVNEQFF,TGCGCCAGCAGCTTGGCAGGGACAGGGAGGGTCAATGAGCAGTTCTTC
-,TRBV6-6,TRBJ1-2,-,CASSYTGGDYGYTF,TGTGCCAGCAGTTACACGGGGGGGGACTATGGCTACACCTTC
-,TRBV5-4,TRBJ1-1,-,CASSFTTGNTEAFF,TGTGCCAGCAGCTTTACTACAGGGAACACTGAAGCTTTCTTT
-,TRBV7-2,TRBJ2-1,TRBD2,CASSPRGGRWNEQFF,TGTGCCAGCAGCCCGCGCGGGGGTCGGTGGAATGAGCAGTTCTTC
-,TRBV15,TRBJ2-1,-,CATRDQGYNEQFF,TGTGCCACCAGAGATCAGGGTTACAATGAGCAGTTCTTC
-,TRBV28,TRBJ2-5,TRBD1,CASSKEQGISQETQYF,TGTGCCAGCAGCAAGGAACAGGGGATATCCCAAGAGACCCAGTACTTC
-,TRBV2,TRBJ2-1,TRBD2,CASSEERGYNEQFF,TGTGCCAGCAGTGAGGAGCGGGGCTACAATGAGCAGTTCTTC
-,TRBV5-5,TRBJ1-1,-,CASSFPADRQYNMNTEAFF,TGTGCCAGCAGCTTCCCCGCCGACCGACAGTACAACATGAACACTGAAGCTTTCTTT
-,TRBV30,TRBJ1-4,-,CAWQGPYEKLFF,TGTGCCTGGCAGGGGCCCTATGAAAAACTGTTTTTT
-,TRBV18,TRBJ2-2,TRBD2,CASSPMSLADGELFF,TGTGCCAGCTCACCGATGAGTCTAGCGGACGGAGAGCTGTTTTTT
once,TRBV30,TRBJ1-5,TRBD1,CAWGGQGNQPQHF,TGTGCCTGGGGGGGACAGGGTAATCAGCCCCAGCATTTT
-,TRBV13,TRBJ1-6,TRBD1,CASSLDRVGRTPLHF,TGTGCCAGCAGCCTAGACAGGGTGGGGCGTACACCCCTCCACTTT
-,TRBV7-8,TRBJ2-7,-,CASSLLASPYEQYF,TGTGCCAGCAGCTTACTGGCATCCCCCTACGAGCAGTACTTC
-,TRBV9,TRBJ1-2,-,CASSVDAGPAGGYTF,TGTGCCAGCAGCGTAGATGCAGGACCCGCGGGGGGCTACACCTTC
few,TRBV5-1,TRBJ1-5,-,CASSLDPEQPQHF,TGCGCCAGCAGCTTGGATCCCGAGCAGCCCCAGCATTTT
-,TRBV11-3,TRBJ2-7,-,CASAQGQTGEQYF,TGTGCCAGCGCTCAAGGACAGACCGGCGAGCAGTACTTC
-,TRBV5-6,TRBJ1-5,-,CASSFGGDNQPQHF,TGTGCCAGCAGCTTCGGGGGGGACAATCAGCCCCAGCATTTT
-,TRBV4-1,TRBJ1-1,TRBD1,CASSPGQGARSTEAFF,TGCGCCAGCAGCCCCGGACAGGGGGCGCGGTCCACTGAAGCTTTCTTT
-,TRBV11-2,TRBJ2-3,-,CASSPGPGPRDTQYF,TGTGCCAGCAGCCCCGGGCCAGGGCCCCGAGATACGCAGTATTTT